This passage covers 10 T cell receptor beta chains from one sample sequenced in a study of early T cells in non-severe SARS-CoV-2 infection. One entry per CDR3 protein, called by TCRdb with MiXCR from the 5' RACE reads. The sample shows approximately 27,000 distinct CDR3 sequences, 9.5% to 10% of them seen only once. Sequenced material: whole blood. The receptor set was obtained from an adult who was a healthcare worker with PCR-confirmed SARS-CoV-2 infection or an uninfected control (not recorded which).

This clonotype has a count of ten or more. The rearrangement uses TRBV18 and TRBJ1-4; D is possibly TRBD1 (5 bases). Germline CDR1 is KGHSH and CDR2 is LQKENI. Trimming removed 4 bases at V and 6 bases at J, with 15 bases between. The CDR3 has 15 residues. The DNA of the CDR3 is TGTGCCAGCTCACAGCTGGGGACCAGGGATGAAAAACTGTTTTTT. Residues: CASSQLGTRDEKLFF.

This rearrangement joins TRBV7-2 to TRBJ2-7; perhaps D is TRBD1 or TRBD2 (5 bases each). The CDR3 spans 14 residues. V was pared by 5 bases and J by 5 bases, with 16 bases between. Germline values: CDR1 SGHTA, CDR2 FQGNSA. The CDR3 bases are TGTGCCAGCAGCAGTGGAAGCAGGGACCACGAGCAGTACTTC. Protein: CASSSGSRDHEQYF.

This clonotype has a count of ten or more. CDR3 region: CSARDPTATIQETQYF. In nucleotides, the CDR3 is TGCAGTGCTAGAGACCCGACTGCTACGATACAAGAGACCCAGTACTTC. The rearrangement uses TRBV20-1 and TRBJ2-5; D not resolved. V lost 0 bases and J lost 2, with 16 bases in between. This CDR3 region has 16 residues. Germline V CDR1 and CDR2: DFQATT, SNEGSKA (reference sequence).

Many counts were recorded for this clonotype. This chain uses TRBV6-6 with TRBJ2-1, with D hard to call. Germline V lookup: CDR1 MNHNY, CDR2 SVGAGI (reference sequence). V gave up 0 bases and J gave up 4 bases, with 4 bases separating them. The CDR3 is 13 residues long. Written as DNA, the CDR3 is TGTGCCAGCAGTTACTCGATGTACAATGAGCAGTTCTTC. Protein product: CASSYSMYNEQFF.

The CDR3 DNA sequence: TGTGCCAGCAGCTTTTCGCGGGAGAATGAGCAGTTCTTC. Its translation: CASSFSRENEQFF. This rearrangement joins TRBV11-2 to TRBJ2-1; 7 bases align to TRBD2. Germline lookup yields CDR1 SGHAT and CDR2 FQNNGV. V lost 3 bases, J lost 7 bases, and 3 bases stayed unmatched. The CDR3 consists of 13 residues.

This clonotype was seen many times. The V call is TRBV13, the J call TRBJ1-1; possibly TRBD1 for D (6 bases). V was shortened by 3 bases and J by 7 bases, with 21 bases between the two germline ends. Germline V gene sequence: CDR1 PRHDT, CDR2 FYEKMQ (reference sequence). The CDR3 is 16 amino acids. CDR3 sequence reads: CASSFPNTNRVGEAFF. In nucleotides, the CDR3 is TGTGCCAGCAGCTTTCCTAATACCAACAGGGTAGGTGAAGCTTTCTTT.

On this clonotype: A much larger clone lies a single base off, so this may be a read error. V gene TRBV12-3 or TRBV12-4 combines with J gene TRBJ1-2; 9 bases match TRBD1. CDR3 length equals 14 residues. Germline trimming cut 6 bases from V and 3 bases from J; bases unmatched to any gene: 5. The CDR3 region is CASRPTGGHYGYTF. CDR3 nucleotide sequence: TGTGCCAGCAGACCGACAGGGGGGCACTATGGCTACACCTTC.

The chain recombines TRBV11-2 with TRBJ1-4, with D possibly TRBD1 on 6 matching bases. The CDR3 totals 14 residues. The germline V gene has CDR1 SGHAT and CDR2 FQNNGV. The ends were cut back, 4 bases at V and 8 bases at J, with 14 bases in the middle. CDR3 region: CASSSQLGGEKLFF. CDR3 DNA sequence: TGTGCCAGCAGCTCCCAATTGGGGGGCGAAAAACTGTTTTTT.

This clonotype was counted ten times or more. The rearrangement joins TRBV30 to TRBJ2-2; D unresolved. Between the trimmed V and J ends, which lost 1 base and 7 bases, there was a span of 4 bases. Germline CDR1 reads GTSNPN; CDR2 reads SVGIG (reference sequence). CDR3 size: 11 residues. The CDR3 DNA sequence: TGTGCCTGGAGTGGACGCGGGGAGCTGTTTTTT. Translated, it gives CAWSGRGELFF.

At least ten counts were recorded for this clonotype. The chain uses TRBV7-6 and TRBJ2-5; D is possibly TRBD1 (5 bases). Per the germline V gene, CDR1 is SGHVS and CDR2 is FNYEAQ. This CDR3 spans 13 amino acids. V was clipped by 1 base and J by 5 bases, with 8 bases between them. The CDR3 DNA reads as TGTGCCAGCAGCTTAGGGGGCAGGGAGACCCAGTACTTC. Its protein product is CASSLGGRETQYF.